Listed here are 19 T cell receptor beta chains from one sample, sequenced in a study of early T cells in non-severe SARS-CoV-2 infection. TCRdb fed the 5' RACE reads into MiXCR, producing one record per CDR3 protein. The sample lists about 66,000 distinct CDR3 sequences, around 21% occurring once. Sequencing was performed on whole blood, taken at baseline. These receptors originate from an adult who was a healthcare worker with PCR-confirmed SARS-CoV-2 infection or an uninfected control (not recorded which).

This clonotype has more than one count but fewer than ten. This chain uses TRBV10-3 with TRBJ2-3; a possible D gene is TRBD1 (6 bases). CDR1 is ENHRY, CDR2 SYGVKD, per germline. This CDR3 has 14 amino acids. The V and J ends lost 0 bases and 6 bases respectively, with 10 bases between them. For the CDR3, the DNA is TGTGCCATCAGTGAGTCCCGACAGGCGGATACGCAGTATTTT. This sequence encodes CAISESRQADTQYF.

DNA of the CDR3: TGTGCCAGCAGTTTGGGTTTTAAGGAGACCCAGTACTTC. This encodes CASSLGFKETQYF. The V and J genes are TRBV12-3 or TRBV12-4 and TRBJ2-5; D not resolved. Trimming took 3 bases from V and 5 from J, leaving 10 bases between them. The CDR3 is 13 residues long.

Of note for this clonotype: This is likely a read error, given that the CDR3 carries no conserved phenylalanine or tryptophan at its end. The limits of the CDR3 on the DNA are not certain, so only TCRdb's listed CDR3 is given. V usage is TRBV6-1 and J usage is TRBJ2-1; the table's D call of TRBD2 was not tested on the DNA. The CDR3 totals 13 residues, both ends included. Germline V lookup: CDR1 MNHNS, CDR2 SASEGT. Here the CDR3 reads CASSDTSLATSDV.

The J gene is TRBJ2-7, the V gene TRBV12-3 or TRBV12-4; tentatively, D is TRBD1 (6 bases). The CDR3 runs 15 residues. V lost 2 bases, J lost 2 bases, and 13 bases lay in between. Here the CDR3 reads CASSLTLGAPYEQYF. The CDR3 DNA is TGTGCCAGCAGTTTAACTCTGGGGGCCCCCTACGAGCAGTACTTC.

J is TRBJ1-1 and V is TRBV7-9; D possibly corresponds to TRBD1 (6 bases). Trimming took off 5 bases at V and 8 bases at J, with 15 bases between the two ends. From germline, CDR1 is SEHNR and CDR2 FQNEAQ (reference sequence). The CDR3 totals 13 residues. The CDR3 nucleotides read TGTGCCAGCAGCCTAGAGGGGGGCTTGGAAGCTTTCTTT. Translation: CASSLEGGLEAFF.

V and J are TRBV7-9 and TRBJ2-3; a weak D match, TRBD2 (5 bases). V was trimmed by 5 bases and J by 2 bases, leaving 8 bases between them. Germline CDR1 reads SEHNR; CDR2 reads FQNEAQ (reference sequence). This CDR3 spans 13 amino acids. CDR3 sequence reads: CASSHDYTDTQYF. The DNA of the CDR3 is TGTGCCAGCAGCCACGACTACACAGATACGCAGTATTTT.

This rearrangement joins TRBV10-2 to TRBJ1-5; tentative D call: TRBD1 (6 bases). In germline, CDR1 is WSHSY, CDR2 SAAADI. V lost 6 bases and J lost 7, with 10 bases in between. This CDR3 is 12 amino acids long. The CDR3 nucleotides are TGCGCCAGCAGAGGGGGACAACAGCCCCAGCATTTT. The encoded protein is CASRGGQQPQHF.

The V call is TRBV7-9, the J call TRBJ2-3, with TRBD2 as a possible D gene (6 bases). Trimming cost V 5 bases and J 6 bases, with 18 bases left between them. This CDR3 has 15 residues. Germline CDR1 and CDR2: SEHNR and FQNEAQ (reference sequence). Here the CDR3 reads CASSHPGLQRDTQYF. As DNA, the CDR3 is TGTGCCAGCAGCCATCCGGGACTCCAAAGGGATACGCAGTATTTT.

This clonotype appeared a few times. J is TRBJ2-3 and V is TRBV5-1; possibly TRBD1 or TRBD2 for D (5 bases each). The CDR3 loop spans 12 amino acids. The ends were cut back, 5 bases at V and 4 bases at J, with 8 bases in the middle. Germline CDR1 SGHRS, CDR2 YFSETQ. The CDR3 is CASRVGADTQYF. The CDR3 region has the DNA TGCGCCAGCAGGGTGGGGGCAGATACGCAGTATTTT.

A few counts support this clonotype. The chain carries TRBV4-1 and TRBJ1-3; D uncertain. Germline V CDR1 and CDR2: MGHRA, YSYEKL. Trimming shortened V by 0 bases and J by 0 bases, and 9 bases separated the two germline ends. There are 16 residues in the CDR3. The CDR3 spells CASSQDVILSGNTIYF. The DNA for the CDR3 is TGCGCCAGCAGCCAAGATGTAATCCTCTCTGGAAACACCATATATTTT.

The gene calls are TRBV12-3 or TRBV12-4 and TRBJ1-1; weak D call: TRBD1 (6 bases). The germline V and J ends were trimmed by 5 bases and 4 bases, with 17 bases remaining between them. The CDR3 loop spans 15 amino acids. The CDR3 sequence is CASSVDSRVGTEAFF. The CDR3 DNA reads TGTGCCAGCAGTGTGGACAGTCGGGTTGGCACTGAAGCTTTCTTT.

This clonotype was counted many times. The V call is TRBV7-9, the J call TRBJ2-3; D is undetermined. V shed 4 bases and J shed 3 bases, with 5 bases lying between them. Germline V gene sequence: CDR1 SEHNR, CDR2 FQNEAQ (reference sequence). This CDR3 is 12 amino acids long. The CDR3 is CASSYSTDTQYF. The CDR3 DNA reads TGTGCCAGCAGCTACAGTACAGATACGCAGTATTTT.

This clonotype has ten or more counts. The J gene is TRBJ2-7, the V gene TRBV2, with 7 nucleotides matching TRBD2. The CDR3 is 13 amino acids. J lost 3 bases, V lost 7 bases, and 6 bases had no gene match. Germline lookup yields CDR1 SNHLY and CDR2 FYNNEI. CDR3 in amino acids: CASITSDYYEQYF. CDR3 bases: TGTGCCAGCATTACTAGCGACTACTACGAGCAGTACTTC.

This clonotype has only a few counts. This chain uses TRBV7-6 with TRBJ2-3, with D hard to call. V shed 2 bases and J shed 0 bases, with 6 bases lying between them. CDR1 and CDR2 (germline): SGHVS, FNYEAQ. CDR3 length: 14 residues. The chain's CDR3 is CASSLLKSTDTQYF. The CDR3 region has the DNA TGTGCCAGCAGCTTACTCAAGAGCACAGATACGCAGTATTTT.

V and J are TRBV7-8 and TRBJ2-3; the match to TRBD2 covers 11 bases. The CDR3 extends over 16 amino acids. Per germline, CDR1 SGHVS and CDR2 FQNEAQ. The trim removed 5 bases at V and 4 bases at J, leaving 8 bases unmatched. CDR3 nucleotides: TGTGCCAGCAGCCTTCCGACTAGCGGGGAGGCAGATACGCAGTATTTT. Amino acid sequence: CASSLPTSGEADTQYF.

This clonotype has just a few counts. This chain connects TRBV28 to TRBJ2-7; 14 positions match TRBD2. The V and J ends lost 4 bases and 6 bases, in that order; junction bases with no gene match: 2. Germline V gives CDR1 MDHEN, CDR2 SYDVKM. CDR3 length: 14 amino acids. CDR3 amino acids: CASSSTSGGGEQYF. CDR3 bases: TGTGCCAGCAGTTCGACTAGCGGGGGGGGCGAGCAGTACTTC.

The table lists this clonotype with a few counts. The chain joins TRBV5-4 to TRBJ2-5, with 8 bases lining up with TRBD2. CDR1 and CDR2 from the germline V gene are SGHNT and YYREEE (reference sequence). V shed 2 bases, J shed 2 bases, and the junction held 5 bases outside the gene matches. The CDR3 is 15 amino acids. The CDR3 DNA sequence: TGTGCCAGCAGCTTAGGAGCGGGGGAACAAGAGACCCAGTACTTC. Residues: CASSLGAGEQETQYF.

This clonotype was observed a few times. This chain uses TRBV30 with TRBJ1-1; unclear D gene. The V end lost 0 bases, the J end lost 1 base, and 6 bases lay between the germline ends. This CDR3 comprises 13 residues. CDR1 is GTSNPN, CDR2 SVGIG, per germline (reference sequence). The CDR3 region is CAWSVERNTEAFF. CDR3 DNA sequence: TGTGCCTGGAGTGTCGAAAGGAACACTGAAGCTTTCTTT.

In DNA, the CDR3 is TGTGCCAGCAGAAGGACGGAGCTGAACACTGAAGCTTTCTTT. It encodes CASRRTELNTEAFF. The gene calls are TRBV6-4 and TRBJ1-1; D call uncertain. This CDR3 has 14 residues. Per germline, CDR1 MRHNA and CDR2 SNTAGT. The V gene lost 6 bases and the J gene lost 0 bases, with 11 bases spanning the gap.